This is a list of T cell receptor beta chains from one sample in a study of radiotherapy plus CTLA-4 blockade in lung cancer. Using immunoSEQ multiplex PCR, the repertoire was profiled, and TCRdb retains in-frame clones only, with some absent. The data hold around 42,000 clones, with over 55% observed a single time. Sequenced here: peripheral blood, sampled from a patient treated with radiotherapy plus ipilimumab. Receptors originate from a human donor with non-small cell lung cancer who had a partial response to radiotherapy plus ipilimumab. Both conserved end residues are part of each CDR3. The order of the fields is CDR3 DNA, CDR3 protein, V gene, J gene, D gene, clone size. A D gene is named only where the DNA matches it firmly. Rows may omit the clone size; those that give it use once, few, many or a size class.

TGTGCCAGCAGCCCCGGGTCACCTCGCTCTGGAAACACCATATATTTT,CASSPGSPRSGNTIYF,TRBV7-6,TRBJ1-3,-,-
TGTGCCAGCAGTTTAAGTGGGGGGAGGAGAACCGGGGAGCTGTTTTTT,CASSLSGGRRTGELFF,TRBV27,TRBJ2-2,-,-
TGTGCCAGCAGCTTAGGACAGTGCTTCTTC,CASSLGQCFF,TRBV7-4,TRBJ2-1,-,-
TGTGCTAGCAGCTTAGCGCGGCGGGAAGGGGAGACCCAGTACTTC,CASSLARREGETQYF,TRBV7-7,TRBJ2-5,-,-
TGTGCCAGCAGCTTAGCGCCGGTCGCCGGAAGGAGCTCCTATAATTCACCCCTCCACTTT,CASSLAPVAGRSSYNSPLHF,TRBV7-6,TRBJ1-6,-,-
TGTGCCATCAGACCCGATGGGGGAGGTATGGGCTACACCTTC,CAIRPDGGGMGYTF,TRBV10-3,TRBJ1-2,-,once
TGTGCCAGCAGTGCGACAGTGCCCCGTCCTAACTATGGCTACACCTTC,CASSATVPRPNYGYTF,TRBV5-6,TRBJ1-2,-,-
TGTGCCAGCAACTATGGACCAGGGGATACCAAAAAACTGTTTTTT,CASNYGPGDTKKLFF,TRBV7-8,TRBJ1-4,-,few
TGTGCCAGCAGTGTCGGGGGCACTGAAGCTTTCTTT,CASSVGGTEAFF,TRBV2,TRBJ1-1,-,-
TGTGCCAGCTCACGGGGACAGGGAACTGGAAACACCATATATTTT,CASSRGQGTGNTIYF,TRBV18,TRBJ1-3,TRBD1,-
TGCGCCAGCAGCTCGGACACGAACACCGGGGAGCTGTTTTTT,CASSSDTNTGELFF,TRBV5-1,TRBJ2-2,-,-
TGTGCCAGCTCACCAAAGGCGGGGAGGGCTGAAGCTTTCTTT,CASSPKAGRAEAFF,TRBV18,TRBJ1-1,-,-
TGTGCCAGCAGCTGGAGCGGCAACACCGGGGAGCTGTTTTTT,CASSWSGNTGELFF,TRBV7-9,TRBJ2-2,-,few